Here is one T cell receptor beta chain with its context. This clone's antigen is unknown. Within one base of it there is no much larger clone, and no base qualities were kept. This specimen belongs to a study of T-cell reconstitution after alpha-beta-depleted transplantation in children (dated by TCRdb to the mid-2010s). A note on the overall study: Using TCR repertoire profiling, the study quantitatively followed how T-cell immune reconstitution unfolded in children after TCRalphabeta/CD19-depleted allogeneic hematopoietic cell transplantation. Paper-wide results and their limitations: The apparently early recovery of alphabetaT-cell counts about two months after transplant reportedly depended on only several hundred rapidly expanded clones that came from non-depleted graft cells. In some patients, the high TCRbeta diversity seen at day 60 was put down to recipient T cells and intrathymic progenitors that had survived conditioning. Hyperexpanded clone frequencies declined over subsequent months; after one year, T-cell counts and TCRbeta diversity were mostly attributed to newly produced T cells.

Reading the label with the study, this specimen's treatment or condition is: allogeneic hematopoietic cell transplantation with graft depleted of TCRalphabeta T cells and CD19 B cells. Transplant recipients were children who received TCRalphabeta/CD19-depleted allogeneic hematopoietic cell grafts. From the cysteine up to the phenylalanine, the CDR3 has a length of 15 residues. Only the CDR3 portion is preserved as DNA: 45 bases, with reading frame beginning at the first base. The germline V gene supplies CDR1 SQVTM and CDR2 ANQGSEA. Trimming at the junction amounts to 6 bases on V and 8 bases on J, and the germline ends lie 24 bases apart. Receptors were amplified or captured by PCR. The instrument was an Illumina HiSeq 2500. To normalize quantification of the TCRbeta repertoire, the TCR libraries were built with molecular barcoding that relied on unique molecular identifiers. TCRdb's own reprocessing of the public reads used fastp at Q25 and MiXCR and kept productive beta chains. A single entry per CDR3 protein holds the most common genes and DNA from its merged rows. Within this sample are just over 950,000 distinct CDR3 sequences, with about 29% of them counted one time only. Around 30% of the sample is held by the ten biggest clonotypes.

The source was PBMCs, mostly from graft donor cells, collected 360 days after TCRalphabeta/CD19-depleted stem cell transplant. The clonotype originates from a boy under two years old who had a stem cell transplant for SCID, so the T cells may come from the graft donor. The rearranged segments are TRBV29-1 and TRBJ2-3; TRBD2 is possibly the D segment (6 matching bases). The DNA sequence reads TGCAGCGTCTTAGCCTCTACCCCGGGGAGGAGTACGCAGTATTTT. This yields the protein CSVLASTPGRSTQYF.